This passage covers 11 T cell receptor beta chains from one sample sequenced in a study of cytomegalovirus exposure and HLA in healthy donors. PCR primers comprised 60 Vbeta and 13 Jbeta primers. TCRdb keeps only in-frame clones here, not all; method: immunoSEQ multiplex PCR. The top ten hold 1.1% of the sample, which has about 200,000 clones, around four fifths seen once. Sequencing was carried out using PBMCs. The receptors here all came from a woman in her thirties or forties in good health and CMV-seronegative.

This rearrangement joins TRBV2 to TRBJ1-2, with 11 bases aligning to TRBD1. J was trimmed by 8 bases and V by 6 bases; bases with no gene match: 17. Per germline, CDR1 SNHLY and CDR2 FYNNEI. The CDR3 runs to 17 residues. The CDR3 sequence is CASSRRDRGVGSGGYTF. CDR3 nucleotide sequence: TGTGCCAGCAGCCGCCGGGACAGGGGGGTGGGTAGTGGAGGCTACACCTTC.

V and J are TRBV15 and TRBJ1-5, with TRBD1 matching 8 bases. The CDR3 consists of 17 residues. The J segment lost 0 bases and the V segment lost 4 bases, leaving 8 bases of the junction unmatched. Germline V gene sequence: CDR1 LNHNV, CDR2 YYDKDF (reference sequence). CDR3 nucleotides: TGTGCCACCAGCACCGGATGGCAGGGGGCTAGCAATCAGCCCCAGCATTTT. Amino acids: CATSTGWQGASNQPQHF.

The chain combines TRBV19 with TRBJ2-5; TRBD2 matches 7 bases. The CDR3 totals 12 residues. Germline values: CDR1 LNHDA, CDR2 SQIVND (reference sequence). Germline trimming cut 5 bases from V and 6 bases from J; bases unmatched to any gene: 3. Here the CDR3 reads CASSGGVKTQYF. For the CDR3, the DNA is TGTGCCAGTAGTGGGGGGGTAAAGACCCAGTACTTC.

The V call is TRBV6-6, the J call TRBJ2-2; tentative D call: TRBD1 (5 bases). The V end was cut by 5 bases, the J end by 5 bases, with 12 bases between. The CDR3 covers 14 residues. The V gene's germline CDR1 is MNHNY and CDR2 SVGAGI (reference sequence). The CDR3 is CASSARQTTGELFF. In DNA, the CDR3 is TGTGCCAGCAGTGCCAGACAGACAACCGGGGAGCTGTTTTTT.

The gene calls are TRBV21-1 and TRBJ2-7; the D call in the table, TRBD2, was not verified against the DNA. TRBV21-1 is tagged as a pseudogene. The CDR3 consists of 15 residues. CDR3 in amino acids: CASSKRRELAYEQYF. Here the CDR3 DNA reads TGTGCCAGCAGCAAGAGGCGGGAACTAGCCTACGAGCAGTACTTC.

The genes are TRBV4-3 and TRBJ1-1, with D unresolved. Trimming removed 1 base at V and 2 bases at J, with 11 bases between. The CDR3 is 15 residues long. CDR1 is LGHNA and CDR2 is YSLEER in the germline V gene. The CDR3 loop reads CASSQVKGANTEAFF. The CDR3 nucleotides read TGCGCCAGCAGCCAAGTTAAGGGAGCCAACACTGAAGCTTTCTTT.

The count of this clone is one. The chain carries TRBV25-1 and TRBJ1-2, with TRBD1 identical over 12 bases. V lost 3 bases to trimming and J lost 7 bases; unmatched junction nucleotides: 6. This CDR3 region has 15 residues. CDR1 MGHDK and CDR2 SYGVNS come from the germline V gene. The CDR3 reads CASSDPGQGAVGYTF. CDR3 nucleotide sequence: TGTGCCAGCAGTGATCCGGGACAGGGGGCCGTTGGCTACACCTTC.

This clone appeared a few times. The chain joins TRBV12-5 to TRBJ1-3; tentative D call: TRBD1 (6 bases). Trimming cost V 7 bases and J 0 bases, with 16 bases left between them. Germline V gene sequence: CDR1 LGHNT, CDR2 FRNRAP. The CDR3 sequence is 16 residues long. The CDR3 here is CASAPTGLISGNTIYF. The DNA for the CDR3 is TGTGCTAGTGCCCCGACAGGCTTAATCTCTGGAAACACCATATATTTT.

The chain couples TRBV7-4 to TRBJ1-2; D is unclear. The CDR3 is made up of 16 amino acids. Trimming took 7 bases from V and 0 from J, leaving 18 bases between them. Germline loops: CDR1 SGHVT, CDR2 SQSDAQ. CDR3: CASTEPAVAANYGYTF. The CDR3 bases are TGTGCCAGCACCGAGCCGGCAGTTGCGGCTAACTATGGCTACACCTTC.

This chain connects TRBV6-5 to TRBJ1-1, with D possibly matching TRBD1 (6 bases). Germline V gene lookup returns CDR1 MNHEY and CDR2 SVGAGI. Between the trimmed V and J ends, which lost 6 bases and 6 bases, there was a span of 20 bases. CDR3 length: 15 amino acids. The DNA for the CDR3 is TGTGCCAGCAGCTTAAACCGGGAACCAGGGGCTGAAGCTTTCTTT. Translated, it gives CASSLNREPGAEAFF.

The chain combines TRBV30 with TRBJ2-1; no clear D. Germline CDR1 is GTSNPN and CDR2 is SVGIG (reference sequence). V dropped 3 bases and J dropped 4 bases, with 7 bases sitting between them. CDR3 size: 12 residues. The CDR3 region is CAWRYGYNEQFF. CDR3 sequence (DNA): TGTGCCTGGAGATACGGGTACAATGAGCAGTTCTTC.